A single sample is the source of the 22 T cell receptor beta chains below, sequenced in a study of beta chain features in type 1 diabetes. What was sequenced were expressed TCRB transcripts, since all of the isolated RNA had been reverse transcribed. Data came from immunoSEQ multiplex PCR; TCRdb stores just in-frame clones and leaves some out. The sample has fewer than 400,000 clones; 7% to 9% are singletons. Sequenced: central memory CD4+ T cells from blood. These receptors all stem from a young woman in good health.

The chain joins TRBV5-4 to TRBJ2-3; 7 nucleotides line up with TRBD1. V lost 5 bases and J lost 2; bases outside the gene matches: 8. The CDR3 contains 15 residues. Per germline, CDR1 SGHNT and CDR2 YYREEE (reference sequence). The CDR3 bases are TGTGCCAGCAGTTCCGACAGGGACCACACAGATACGCAGTATTTT. It encodes CASSSDRDHTDTQYF. Together with reference TRBV5-4 and TRBJ2-3, the CDR3 gives the full variable domain: ETGVTQSPTHLIKTRGQQVTLRCSSQSGHNTVSWYQQALGQGPQFIFQYYREEENGRGNFPPRFSGLQFPNYSSELNVNALELDDSALYLCASSSDRDHTDTQYFGPGTRLTVL.

This clone was seen more than once but under ten times. The chain joins TRBV5-6 to TRBJ2-4, with unresolved D. Germline loops: CDR1 SGHDT, CDR2 YYEEEE. CDR3 length: 15 amino acids. V lost 4 bases and J lost 2, with 13 bases in between. The CDR3 is CASSDERLSKNIQYF. CDR3 nucleotide sequence: TGTGCCAGCAGCGATGAACGGCTTTCCAAAAACATTCAGTACTTC.

The J gene is TRBJ2-5, the V gene TRBV6-5; the match to TRBD2 covers 10 bases. The better agreement between TRBJ2-7 and the DNA end casts doubt on the J call. This CDR3 region has 13 residues. The germline gives CDR1 MNHEY, CDR2 SVGAGI. CDR3 in DNA: TGTGCCAGCCGGCTAGCGGGAGTAGACGAGCAGTACTTC. Amino acids: CASRLAGVDEQYF.

Regarding this clone: In the same sample, other DNA sequences code for this CDR3. The chain employs TRBV15 and TRBJ2-7; D remains ambiguous. The CDR3 length is 12 residues. Deletions cut 1 base from V and 4 bases from J, with 5 bases between. Germline V gene lookup returns CDR1 LNHNV and CDR2 YYDKDF (reference sequence). CDR3 coding DNA: TGTGCCACCAGCAGAGGCCAGTACGAGCAGTACTTC. Translating it yields CATSRGQYEQYF.

This clone has just a few counts. The V and J genes are TRBV15 and TRBJ1-2; no clear D gene. CDR1 LNHNV and CDR2 YYDKDF come from the germline V gene (reference sequence). CDR3 size: 15 residues. The V end was cut by 0 bases, the J end by 8 bases, with 16 bases between. The CDR3 DNA is TGTGCCACCAGCAGAGAAGGTGCGGGGAGTAGAGGCTACACCTTC. This gives the protein CATSREGAGSRGYTF. Together with reference TRBV15 and TRBJ1-2, the CDR3 gives the full variable domain: DAMVIQNPRYQVTQFGKPVTLSCSQTLNHNVMYWYQQKSSQAPKLLFHYYDKDFNNEADTPDNFQSRRPNTSFCFLDIRSPGLGDTAMYLCATSREGAGSRGYTFGSGTRLTVV.

This clone turned up a few times. Other DNA sequences in the same sample also yield this CDR3. The gene calls are TRBV5-1 and TRBJ2-5; no definite D call. CDR3 length: 14 residues. Trimming took off 2 bases at V and 0 bases at J, with 8 bases between the two ends. CDR1 and CDR2 (germline): SGHRS, YFSETQ. CDR3 residues: CASSLSGNQETQYF. The CDR3 nucleotides read TGCGCCAGCAGCTTAAGTGGGAACCAAGAGACCCAGTACTTC. The variable domain in full, with the rest retrieved from reference TRBV5-1 and TRBJ2-5, is KAGVTQTPRYLIKTRGQQVTLSCSPISGHRSVSWYQQTPGQGLQFLFEYFSETQRNKGNFPGRFSGRQFSNSRSEMNVSTLELGDSALYLCASSLSGNQETQYFGPGTRLLVL.

The genes are TRBV7-2 and TRBJ2-5; 11 positions match TRBD2. The CDR3 has 15 residues. V trimming: 3 bases; J trimming: 3 bases; junction bases outside the gene matches: 3. Germline V gene sequence: CDR1 SGHTA, CDR2 FQGNSA. The CDR3 here is CASSLGTSGKETQYF. As DNA, the CDR3 is TGTGCCAGCAGCTTGGGGACTAGCGGAAAAGAGACCCAGTACTTC.

This clone was seen a few times. A far larger clone is a single base away, which makes a read error likely. The chain employs TRBV13 and TRBJ2-7, with a possible D match to TRBD1 (5 bases). CDR3 length: 15 amino acids. The germline CDR1 and CDR2 sequences are PRHDT and FYEKMQ (reference sequence). The CDR3 DNA sequence: TGTGCCAGCAGCTTTTTTCTCAGGGCAACCTACGGGCAGTACTTC. Its protein is CASSFFLRATYGQYF. Full variable domain (outside the CDR3, taken from reference TRBV13 and TRBJ2-7): AAGVIQSPRHLIKEKRETATLKCYPIPRHDTVYWYQQGPGQDPQFLISFYEKMQSDKGSIPDRFSAQQFSDYHSELNMSSLELGDSALYFCASSFFLRATYGQYFGPGTRLTVT.

The table lists this clone with a few counts. The V and J genes are TRBV28 and TRBJ1-2, with D unclear. The V gene lost 4 bases and the J gene lost 7 bases, with 7 bases spanning the gap. The germline V gene has CDR1 MDHEN and CDR2 SYDVKM. This CDR3 spans 11 amino acids. The CDR3 here is CASSSFPGYTF. DNA for the CDR3: TGTGCCAGCAGTTCATTTCCTGGCTACACCTTC.

This clone was found a few times. The rearrangement links TRBV7-9 to TRBJ2-1; 12 bases fit TRBD1. V lost 2 bases to trimming and J lost 6 bases; unmatched junction nucleotides: 5. CDR1 is SEHNR, CDR2 FQNEAQ, per germline (reference sequence). The CDR3 covers 16 residues. This CDR3 is CASSLPGTGGFNEQFF. The CDR3 DNA follows: TGTGCCAGCAGCTTACCAGGGACAGGGGGCTTCAATGAGCAGTTCTTC.

The chain combines TRBV10-3 with TRBJ1-2; 11 positions match TRBD1. With 0 bases clipped from V and 8 bases from J, the junction kept 8 bases outside the gene matches. The CDR3 loop spans 16 amino acids. Germline values: CDR1 ENHRY, CDR2 SYGVKD. The CDR3, as DNA: TGTGCCATCAGTGAGTCGACGGACAGGGGGCCGCGAGGCTACACCTTC. Its translation: CAISESTDRGPRGYTF.

This clone turned up a few times. The CDR3 reads CATRDYSYEQYF. CDR3 coding DNA: TGTGCCACCCGGGACTACTCCTACGAGCAGTACTTC. The rearrangement links TRBV2 to TRBJ2-7; the match to TRBD2 covers 7 bases. Germline CDR1 reads SNHLY; CDR2 reads FYNNEI. The CDR3 consists of 12 residues. Trimming took 10 bases from V and 0 from J; bases not matched to a gene: 3.

This clone was seen ten or more times. The V gene is TRBV4-2, the J gene TRBJ2-2; D call uncertain. The CDR3 is 16 amino acids. V shed 0 bases and J shed 7 bases, with 15 bases lying between them. Germline lookup yields CDR1 LGHNA and CDR2 YNFKEQ. The CDR3 nucleotides are TGTGCCAGCAGCCAAGATGAGGCCCGCTTGGGCGGGGAGCTGTTTTTT. Translated, it gives CASSQDEARLGGELFF.

The rearrangement links TRBV5-4 to TRBJ2-1; the D is unclear. Looked up from germline, CDR1 is SGHNT and CDR2 is YYREEE (reference sequence). CDR3 size: 14 residues. Trimming took 4 bases from V and 2 from J, leaving 10 bases between them. The DNA of the CDR3 is TGTGCCAGCAGCGAGACGCAGCCCTACAATGAGCAGTTCTTC. Translated: CASSETQPYNEQFF.

As regards this clone: Other DNA sequences of this sample code for an identical CDR3. The chain combines TRBV19 with TRBJ2-6; possibly TRBD2 for D (5 bases). Germline assignment: CDR1 LNHDA and CDR2 SQIVND (reference sequence). The CDR3 runs 15 residues. Trimming took off 1 base at V and 4 bases at J, with 8 bases between the two ends. CDR3 sequence reads: CASSIGGSGANVLTF. The CDR3 DNA reads TGTGCCAGTAGTATAGGAGGGAGCGGGGCCAACGTCCTGACTTTC.

This clone was seen only a few times. A much larger clone differs from this one at a single base, so this may be a read error. The rearrangement joins TRBV2 to TRBJ2-7, with TRBD1 identical over 9 bases. Trimming removed 6 bases from V and 2 bases from J; junction bases left unmatched: 2. The germline CDR1 and CDR2 sequences are SNHLY and FYNNEI. The CDR3 sequence is 13 residues long. Here the CDR3 reads CASSRDRAYEQYF. As DNA, the CDR3 is TGTGCCAGCAGCCGGGACAGGGCCTACGAGCAGTACTTC.

The gene calls are TRBV11-2 and TRBJ2-1, with 11 positions matching TRBD2. Germline trimming cut 1 base from V and 7 bases from J; bases unmatched to any gene: 6. Germline V gene sequence: CDR1 SGHAT, CDR2 FQNNGV. The CDR3 spans 16 residues. The CDR3 here is CASSLASGGTSNEQFF. For the CDR3, the DNA is TGTGCCAGCAGCTTAGCTAGCGGGGGGACCTCTAATGAGCAGTTCTTC.

This clone came up many times. J is TRBJ2-5 and V is TRBV2; D gene unclear. This CDR3 contains 13 residues. Trimming cost V 6 bases and J 2 bases, with 10 bases left between them. Germline loops: CDR1 SNHLY, CDR2 FYNNEI. The CDR3 bases are TGTGCCAGCAGAGAAACAAGGCAAGAGACCCAGTACTTC. Protein: CASRETRQETQYF.

The table lists this clone with a few counts. This chain links TRBV4-3 with TRBJ2-2, with 8 bases identical to TRBD2. The CDR3 sequence is 16 residues long. Germline V gives CDR1 LGHNA, CDR2 YSLEER. Trimming at V came to 3 bases and at J to 2 bases, leaving 5 bases not matched to a gene. This CDR3 reads CASSHNSGINTGELFF. The CDR3 coding sequence is TGCGCCAGCAGCCACAATAGCGGGATAAACACCGGGGAGCTGTTTTTT.

The rearrangement uses TRBV14 and TRBJ2-5, with 9 bases aligning to TRBD1. Germline trimming cut 5 bases from V and 1 base from J; bases unmatched to any gene: 5. The germline V gene encodes CDR1 SGHDN and CDR2 FVKESK. The CDR3 has 15 amino acids. The CDR3 loop reads CASSNDRGGQETQYF. CDR3 sequence (DNA): TGTGCCAGCAGCAACGACAGGGGGGGCCAAGAGACCCAGTACTTC.

This clone was counted only a few times. The chain recombines TRBV20-1 with TRBJ2-5; 8 nucleotides match TRBD2. This CDR3 comprises 11 residues. The trim removed 8 bases at V and 11 bases at J, leaving 10 bases unmatched. Germline V lookup: CDR1 DFQATT, CDR2 SNEGSKA (reference sequence). CDR3 in amino acids: CSSQREWEQYF. The CDR3 DNA sequence: TGCAGTTCCCAGCGGGAGTGGGAGCAGTACTTC.

This clone was detected a few times. The V gene is TRBV6-5, the J gene TRBJ2-5, with D possibly matching TRBD1 (6 bases). This CDR3 contains 16 residues. The germline V gene encodes CDR1 MNHEY and CDR2 SVGAGI. Trimming shortened V by 0 bases and J by 5 bases, and 16 bases separated the two germline ends. DNA of the CDR3: TGTGCCAGCAGTTACTCGGGGGCGCGGTATTCCGAGACCCAGTACTTC. This encodes CASSYSGARYSETQYF.